Listed here are 27 T cell receptor beta chains from one sample, sequenced in a study of regulatory T cells in long-lasting Graves disease. Noted time point: persistent/refractory GD, antithyroid drugs over 5 years with positive TRAb. After RNA was extracted from PBMCs, the TCR library was made from it. Libraries of TCR beta came from iRepertoire HTBI primers plus Arm-PCR of CDR3 regions. TCRdb processed the multiplex PCR reads anew with MiXCR; each CDR3 protein has one entry. The repertoire has under 500,000 distinct CDR3 sequences, roughly 20% of them found once; the top ten carry around 21%. The sample here was peripheral blood mononuclear cells (PBMCs), taken when the disease was refractory, from a patient treated with antithyroid drugs. The receptors were sampled from a female donor with Graves disease.

The genes are TRBV6-2 or TRBV6-3 and TRBJ1-1; D not resolved. V was cut by 0 bases and J by 3 bases, with 8 bases left in between. This CDR3 has 14 amino acids. CDR1 MNHEY and CDR2 SVGEGT come from the germline V gene. The CDR3 DNA reads TGTGCCAGCAGTTACTCGGCGGTTTACACTGAAGCTTTCTTT. Translating gives CASSYSAVYTEAFF.

The table lists this clonotype with many counts. V usage is TRBV12-3 or TRBV12-4 and J usage is TRBJ2-2; the D is unclear. The germline V and J ends were trimmed by 8 bases and 6 bases, with 7 bases remaining between them. The CDR3 totals 11 residues. The CDR3 protein is CASSSSGELFF. CDR3 DNA sequence: TGTGCCAGCTCCTCTTCCGGGGAGCTGTTTTTT.

At least ten counts were recorded for this clonotype. V and J are TRBV20-1 and TRBJ1-4, with D perhaps TRBD1 (6 bases). V was clipped by 5 bases and J by 2 bases, with 18 bases between them. The CDR3 is 16 amino acids. Germline CDR1 DFQATT, CDR2 SNEGSKA (reference sequence). CDR3 sequence reads: CSAGAQGIATNEKLFF. CDR3 DNA: TGCAGTGCTGGAGCACAGGGAATTGCGACTAATGAAAAACTGTTTTTT.

There are many counts of this clonotype. The germline gene is not matched at one end of the junction; a read error may be the cause. The CDR3 reads CASMFRDKTNF. The CDR3 bases are TGTGCCAGCATGTTCCGGGACAAGACGAACTTC. The rearrangement joins TRBV2 to TRBJ2-7, with D possibly matching TRBD1 (6 bases). The CDR3 spans 11 residues. From germline, CDR1 is SNHLY and CDR2 FYNNEI.

The V and J genes are TRBV4-2 and TRBJ2-7; 8 positions match TRBD2. After removal of 3 bases from V and 4 bases from J, the junction contained 5 bases not matched to a gene. This CDR3 spans 14 amino acids. Germline V gives CDR1 LGHNA, CDR2 YNFKEQ. The CDR3 region has the DNA TGTGCCAGCAGCCATGGGGGACTAGGTTACGAGCAGTACTTC. The encoded protein is CASSHGGLGYEQYF.

This clonotype turned up a few times. The rearrangement links TRBV6-5 to TRBJ2-5; a possible D gene is TRBD1 (6 bases). Germline CDR1 and CDR2: MNHEY and SVGAGI. The CDR3 contains 12 residues. V was clipped by 4 bases and J by 7 bases, with 10 bases between them. The CDR3 DNA reads TGTGCCAGCAGTTTAGGGGGTGGGACCCAGTACTTC. Its translation: CASSLGGGTQYF.

This clonotype was observed many times. The chain joins TRBV7-9 to TRBJ2-5; TRBD2 might be the D (5 bases). Germline V CDR1 and CDR2: SEHNR, FQNEAQ (reference sequence). This CDR3 has 16 residues. With 5 bases removed from V and 1 base from J, the gap between germline ends came to 17 bases. CDR3 nucleotide sequence: TGTGCCAGCAGCACAGAACTTCCGGGATTCCAAGAGACCCAGTACTTC. Its translation: CASSTELPGFQETQYF.

This clonotype was detected only a few times. In DNA form, the CDR3 reads TGTGCCACCAGCATAGCGGGAGGGAACTACGAGCAGTACTTC. Protein sequence: CATSIAGGNYEQYF. The genes are TRBV15 and TRBJ2-7; TRBD2 aligns across 11 bases. The V segment lost 4 bases and the J segment 3 bases; nucleotides outside the gene matches: 2. Per the germline V gene, CDR1 is LNHNV and CDR2 is YYDKDF (reference sequence). The CDR3 runs 14 residues.

The V and J genes are TRBV4-2 and TRBJ2-6; tentative D call: TRBD1 (7 bases). With 4 bases removed from V and 2 bases from J, the gap between germline ends came to 15 bases. Germline loops: CDR1 LGHNA, CDR2 YNFKEQ. The CDR3 contains 17 residues. CDR3 DNA: TGTGCCAGCAGCCCGAAAACAGGGGAGGCTGGGGCCAACGTCCTGACTTTC. This codes for CASSPKTGEAGANVLTF.

This clonotype was seen a few times. This chain links TRBV7-9 with TRBJ2-5; 15 positions agree with TRBD2. Germline V gene sequence: CDR1 SEHNR, CDR2 FQNEAQ (reference sequence). Losses at the gene ends were 1 base for V and 4 bases for J; bases not matched to a gene: 13. The CDR3 sequence is 20 residues long. This CDR3 reads CASSLVGGGTSGRTAETQYF. CDR3 nucleotide sequence: TGTGCCAGCAGCTTAGTTGGGGGGGGGACTAGCGGGAGGACGGCAGAGACCCAGTACTTC.

This clonotype was detected a few times. This chain links TRBV6-5 with TRBJ1-1; D unresolved. CDR3 size: 15 residues. Per the germline V gene, CDR1 is MNHEY and CDR2 is SVGAGI. Trimming took off 0 bases at V and 9 bases at J, with 17 bases between the two ends. The CDR3 reads CASSYSFSGLNQAFF. CDR3 coding DNA: TGTGCCAGCAGTTACTCGTTTAGTGGGCTTAATCAAGCTTTCTTT.

This clonotype has ten or more counts. This chain connects TRBV5-8 to TRBJ1-4, with 8 nucleotides matching TRBD1. The ends lost 4 bases at V and 0 bases at J; junction bases unmatched: 5. This CDR3 contains 16 residues. Germline V CDR1 and CDR2: SGHTS, YDEGEE. CDR3 sequence (DNA): TGTGCCAGCAGCGAGGGACAGGCCACAACTAATGAAAAACTGTTTTTT. Its translation: CASSEGQATTNEKLFF.

Here the CDR3 reads CASSTPGQGAGTEAFF. The CDR3 DNA is TGTGCCAGCAGTACGCCGGGACAGGGGGCAGGCACTGAAGCTTTCTTT. V and J are TRBV28 and TRBJ1-1; 12 bases fit TRBD1. The CDR3 length is 16 residues. From germline, CDR1 is MDHEN and CDR2 SYDVKM. Unmatched junction bases numbered 8, after V lost 5 bases and J lost 4 bases.

This chain joins TRBV28 and TRBJ2-1; 10 bases agree with TRBD2. Germline CDR1 and CDR2: MDHEN and SYDVKM. This CDR3 has 16 amino acids. The V and J ends lost 6 bases and 0 bases, in that order; junction bases with no gene match: 5. The CDR3 nucleotides are TGTGCCAGCAGGGATATAGCGGGGGGCTCCTACAATGAGCAGTTCTTC. Translated, it gives CASRDIAGGSYNEQFF.

The genes are TRBV24-1 and TRBJ2-7, with TRBD2 matching 8 bases. This CDR3 region has 20 residues. The V gene's germline CDR1 is KGHDR and CDR2 SFDVKD. V trimming: 7 bases; J trimming: 2 bases; junction bases outside the gene matches: 24. The CDR3 is CATRNGKSERELTLPYEQYF. CDR3 coding DNA: TGTGCCACCAGGAACGGGAAGAGTGAGCGGGAGTTGACCTTACCCTACGAGCAGTACTTC.

Many counts were recorded for this clonotype. The rearrangement uses TRBV7-2 and TRBJ1-5; possible D gene TRBD1, 5 bases. CDR1 and CDR2 from the germline V gene are SGHTA and FQGNSA. Trimming took 2 bases from V and 6 from J, leaving 14 bases between them. The CDR3 length is 15 residues. Here the CDR3 DNA reads TGTGCCAGCAGCTTATCAGGGAACGGGGCTCAGCCCCAGCATTTT. Encoded protein: CASSLSGNGAQPQHF.

This sequence joins TRBV4-3 and TRBJ1-5; no firm D call. This CDR3 comprises 14 residues. V lost 0 bases and J 2 bases, leaving 5 bases between the germline ends. Germline V gene sequence: CDR1 LGHNA, CDR2 YSLEER. The CDR3 spells CASSQETGNQPQHF. The CDR3 region has the DNA TGCGCCAGCAGCCAAGAGACTGGCAATCAGCCCCAGCATTTT.

This clonotype turned up a few times. This chain uses TRBV6-2 or TRBV6-3 with TRBJ1-3; D is unclear. CDR1 and CDR2 from the germline V gene are MNHEY and SVGEGT. The CDR3 loop spans 17 amino acids. V gave up 6 bases and J gave up 3 bases, with 21 bases separating them. The DNA for the CDR3 is TGTGCCAGCAGCTATAAACCGGGCCCAGCGTTTGGAAACACCATATATTTT. It codes for CASSYKPGPAFGNTIYF.

This clonotype has only a few counts. This chain joins TRBV5-6 and TRBJ2-7; D tentatively reads TRBD1 or TRBD2 (5 bases each). The CDR3 extends over 14 amino acids. V was shortened by 0 bases and J by 3 bases, with 10 bases between the two germline ends. Germline CDR1 and CDR2: SGHDT and YYEEEE. The CDR3 DNA is TGTGCCAGCAGCTTGGTGGGACCGGTCTACGAGCAGTACTTC. Translated, it gives CASSLVGPVYEQYF.

This clonotype has ten or more counts. The chain recombines TRBV2 with TRBJ1-3; D may be TRBD1 (6 bases). The CDR3 contains 15 residues. Trimming shortened V by 0 bases and J by 2 bases, and 8 bases separated the two germline ends. Germline V gene data show CDR1 as SNHLY and CDR2 as FYNNEI. In DNA, the CDR3 is TGTGCCAGCAGTGAAGCTCGGACAGCTGGAAACACCATATATTTT. It yields the protein CASSEARTAGNTIYF.

The chain is built from TRBV20-1 and TRBJ2-1; possible D gene TRBD1, 5 bases. CDR3 length equals 14 residues. With 2 bases removed from V and 5 bases from J, the gap between germline ends came to 13 bases. CDR1 DFQATT and CDR2 SNEGSKA come from the germline V gene (reference sequence). CDR3 in DNA: TGCAGTGCTAGAATATCCAGGGCCGACAATGAGCAGTTCTTC. Protein product: CSARISRADNEQFF.

This clonotype was seen more than once but under ten times. The chain is built from TRBV4-1 and TRBJ1-2; tentatively, D is TRBD1 (5 bases). The CDR3 extends over 15 amino acids. The ends were cut back, 0 bases at V and 4 bases at J, with 12 bases in the middle. Germline V gene lookup returns CDR1 MGHRA and CDR2 YSYEKL. Here the CDR3 reads CASSQDPVGGYGYTF. The DNA for the CDR3 is TGCGCCAGCAGCCAAGATCCTGTGGGGGGCTATGGCTACACCTTC.

J is TRBJ2-2 and V is TRBV20-1; 9 nucleotides agree with TRBD2. J was trimmed by 6 bases and V by 3 bases; bases with no gene match: 5. There are 14 residues in the CDR3. Germline V lookup: CDR1 DFQATT, CDR2 SNEGSKA (reference sequence). DNA for the CDR3: TGCAGTGCTAGCATAGCGGGAGAAGCCGGGGAGCTGTTTTTT. Translated, it gives CSASIAGEAGELFF.

This clonotype showed up just a few times. The chain combines TRBV7-2 with TRBJ2-2; D may match TRBD1 or TRBD2 (6 bases each). The V end was cut by 1 base, the J end by 6 bases, with 9 bases between. Germline V gene data show CDR1 as SGHTA and CDR2 as FQGNSA. The CDR3 consists of 14 residues. The CDR3 reads CASSLDGGPGELFF. The CDR3 DNA follows: TGTGCCAGCAGCTTAGACGGGGGCCCCGGGGAGCTGTTTTTT.

The chain uses TRBV4-1 and TRBJ2-5, with TRBD2 identical over 10 bases. The junction had 6 bases not matched to a gene; V was cut back by 4 bases and J by 4 bases. In germline, CDR1 is MGHRA, CDR2 YSYEKL. CDR3 length: 15 amino acids. The CDR3 bases are TGCGCCAGCAGCCTCCTAGCGGGAGTAGCAGAGACCCAGTACTTC. It is translated as CASSLLAGVAETQYF.

V usage is TRBV3-1 and J usage is TRBJ2-2, with 7 nucleotides matching TRBD2. The germline gives CDR1 LGHDT, CDR2 YNNKEL (reference sequence). The CDR3 loop spans 14 amino acids. The ends lost 3 bases at V and 7 bases at J; junction bases unmatched: 5. The CDR3 reads CASSQTSYDGELFF. The CDR3 nucleotides are TGTGCCAGCAGCCAGACTAGCTATGACGGGGAGCTGTTTTTT.

The chain recombines TRBV4-2 with TRBJ1-5; TRBD1 is a possible D gene (6 bases). The CDR3 length is 15 residues. Germline-derived CDR1 and CDR2 are LGHNA and YNFKEQ. V was clipped by 7 bases and J by 0 bases, with 13 bases between them. CDR3 in DNA: TGTGCCAGCACCGAAGACAGGACTAGCAATCAGCCCCAGCATTTT. It translates to CASTEDRTSNQPQHF.